This T cell receptor beta chain was profiled in a study of cytomegalovirus exposure and HLA in healthy donors. In the PCR, 60 Vbeta and 13 Jbeta primers were used. Some clones are missing from TCRdb's copy, which holds only in-frame ones; the method was immunoSEQ multiplex PCR. Among some 130,000 clones listed, 75% to 85% were seen once. The source of this sequence is a male donor in good health and CMV-seropositive. Sample: PBMCs.

The CDR3 DNA follows: TGTGCCAGCAGCTTCAAAGCGGGAGCATTAGATACGCAGTATTTT. Translated, it gives CASSFKAGALDTQYF. V is TRBV5-4 and J is TRBJ2-3; 8 nucleotides agree with TRBD2. CDR1 SGHNT and CDR2 YYREEE come from the germline V gene (reference sequence). This CDR3 has 15 residues. After removal of 2 bases from V and 5 bases from J, the junction contained 7 bases not matched to a gene. The full variable domain, rest sourced from reference TRBV5-4 and TRBJ2-3, is ETGVTQSPTHLIKTRGQQVTLRCSSQSGHNTVSWYQQALGQGPQFIFQYYREEENGRGNFPPRFSGLQFPNYSSELNVNALELDDSALYLCASSFKAGALDTQYFGPGTRLTVL.